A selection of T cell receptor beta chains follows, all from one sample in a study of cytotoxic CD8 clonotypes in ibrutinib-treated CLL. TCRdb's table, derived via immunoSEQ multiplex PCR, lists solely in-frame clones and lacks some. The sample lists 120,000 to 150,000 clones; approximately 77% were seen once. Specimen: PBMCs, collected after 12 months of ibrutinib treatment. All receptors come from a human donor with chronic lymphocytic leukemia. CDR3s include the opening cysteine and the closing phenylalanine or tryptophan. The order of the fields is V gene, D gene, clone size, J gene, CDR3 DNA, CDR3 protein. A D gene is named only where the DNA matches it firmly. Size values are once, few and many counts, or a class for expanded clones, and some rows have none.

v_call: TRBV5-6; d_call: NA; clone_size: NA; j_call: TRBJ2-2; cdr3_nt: TGTGCCAGCAGCTTTGGGTTTGGGGACACCGGGGAGCTGTTTTTT; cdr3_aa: CASSFGFGDTGELFF
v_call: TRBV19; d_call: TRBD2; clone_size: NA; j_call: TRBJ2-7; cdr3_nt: TGTGCCAGTAGTACGACGGGAGGTGGGTACGAGCAGTACTTC; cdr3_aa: CASSTTGGGYEQYF
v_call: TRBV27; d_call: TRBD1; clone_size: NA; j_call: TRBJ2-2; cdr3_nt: TGTGCCAGCAGTGCCCGGGACAGGGGCCCCGGGGAGCTGTTTTTT; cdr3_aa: CASSARDRGPGELFF
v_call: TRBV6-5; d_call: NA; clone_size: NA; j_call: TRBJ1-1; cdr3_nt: TGTGCCAGCAGTTCGACAGGAACTGAAGCTTTCTTT; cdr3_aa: CASSSTGTEAFF
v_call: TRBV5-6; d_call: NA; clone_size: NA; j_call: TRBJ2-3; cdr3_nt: TGTGCCAGCAGCTCCTCCCAAACGCAGTATTTT; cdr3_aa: CASSSSQTQYF
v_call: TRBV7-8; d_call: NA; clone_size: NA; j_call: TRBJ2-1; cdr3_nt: TGTGCCAGCAGCGCTAGGGCTCCATTTTCTAACAATGAGCAGTTCTTC; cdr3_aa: CASSARAPFSNNEQFF
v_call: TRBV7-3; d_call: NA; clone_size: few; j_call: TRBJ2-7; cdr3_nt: TGTGCCAGCAGCGCAATCAGGGTTCGCGAGCAGTACTTC; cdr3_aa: CASSAIRVREQYF
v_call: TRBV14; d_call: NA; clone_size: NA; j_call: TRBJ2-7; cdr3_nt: TGTGCCAGCAGCCAATGGTTCGAGCAGTACTTC; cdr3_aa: CASSQWFEQYF
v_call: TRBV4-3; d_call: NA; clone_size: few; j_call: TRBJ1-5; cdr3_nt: TGCGCCAGCAGCCAAGATCCGACAGATCAGCCCCAGCATTTT; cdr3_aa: CASSQDPTDQPQHF
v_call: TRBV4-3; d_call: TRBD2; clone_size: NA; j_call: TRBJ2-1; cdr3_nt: TGCGCCAGCAGCCAAGGTAGCGGGAGATACAATGAGCAGTTCTTC; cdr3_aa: CASSQGSGRYNEQFF
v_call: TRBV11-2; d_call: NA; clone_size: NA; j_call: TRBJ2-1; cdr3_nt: TGTGCCAGCAGCTGGACTTCCAGCAATGAGCAGTTCTTC; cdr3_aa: CASSWTSSNEQFF
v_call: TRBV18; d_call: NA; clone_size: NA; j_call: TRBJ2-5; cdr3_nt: TGTGCCAGCTCACCCGAAGAGACCCAGTACTTC; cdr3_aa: CASSPEETQYF
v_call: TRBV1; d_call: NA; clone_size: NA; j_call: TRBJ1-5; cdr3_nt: TGCACCAGCAGCCAAGATCTAATAGTTTCCATAAACAATCAGCCCCAGCATTTT; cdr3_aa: CTSSQDLIVSINNQPQHF
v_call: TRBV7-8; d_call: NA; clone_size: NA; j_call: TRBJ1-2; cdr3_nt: TGTGCCAGCAGCTTAGCGCGCACGGCTGGCTACACCTTC; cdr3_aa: CASSLARTAGYTF
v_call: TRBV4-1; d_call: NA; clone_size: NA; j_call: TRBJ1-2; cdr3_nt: TGCGCCAGCACCCAGGGAGGGCTCGTGGGGCCAGAACAGGACTATGGCTACACCTTC; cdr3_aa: CASTQGGLVGPEQDYGYTF
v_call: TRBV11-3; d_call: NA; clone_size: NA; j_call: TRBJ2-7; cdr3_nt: TGTGCCAGCAGCCCGCCGGGAGCAAGTTACGAGCAGTACTTC; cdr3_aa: CASSPPGASYEQYF
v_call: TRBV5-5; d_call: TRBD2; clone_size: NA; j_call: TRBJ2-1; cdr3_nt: TGTGCCAGCAGCCTCAGGCCTGGCGGGGGGGTGTACAATGAGCAGTTCTTC; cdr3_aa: CASSLRPGGGVYNEQFF
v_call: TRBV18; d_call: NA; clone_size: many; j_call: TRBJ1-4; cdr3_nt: TGTGCCAGCTCACCCCCCACCAATGAAAAACTGTTTTTT; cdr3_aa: CASSPPTNEKLFF
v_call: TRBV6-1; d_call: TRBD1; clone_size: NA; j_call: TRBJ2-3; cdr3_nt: TGTGCCGGCAAAAGGACAGGCTTCACAGATACGCAGTATTTT; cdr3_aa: CAGKRTGFTDTQYF
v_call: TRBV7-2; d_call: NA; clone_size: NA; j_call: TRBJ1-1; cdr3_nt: TGTGCCAGCAAAGGACAGCCGAACACTGAAGCTTTCTTT; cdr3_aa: CASKGQPNTEAFF
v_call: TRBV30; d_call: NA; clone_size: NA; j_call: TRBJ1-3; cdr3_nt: TGTGCCTGGAACACAGGGAACTCTGGAAACACCATATATTTT; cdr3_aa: CAWNTGNSGNTIYF
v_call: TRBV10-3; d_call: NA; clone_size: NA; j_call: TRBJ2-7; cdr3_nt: TGTGCCAGCAGTGTACAGGGAAGCTTAGACGAGCAGTACTTC; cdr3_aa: CASSVQGSLDEQYF
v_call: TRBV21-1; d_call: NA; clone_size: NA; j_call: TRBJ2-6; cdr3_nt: TGTGCCAGCAGCAAAGTAAGGTTAGGAGTTGGGGCCAACGTCCTGACTTTC; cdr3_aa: CASSKVRLGVGANVLTF
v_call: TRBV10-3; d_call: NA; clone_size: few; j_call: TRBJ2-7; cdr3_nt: TGTGCCATCAGCGGACCTTGGGACGCCAGCGAGCAGTACTTC; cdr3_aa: CAISGPWDASEQYF